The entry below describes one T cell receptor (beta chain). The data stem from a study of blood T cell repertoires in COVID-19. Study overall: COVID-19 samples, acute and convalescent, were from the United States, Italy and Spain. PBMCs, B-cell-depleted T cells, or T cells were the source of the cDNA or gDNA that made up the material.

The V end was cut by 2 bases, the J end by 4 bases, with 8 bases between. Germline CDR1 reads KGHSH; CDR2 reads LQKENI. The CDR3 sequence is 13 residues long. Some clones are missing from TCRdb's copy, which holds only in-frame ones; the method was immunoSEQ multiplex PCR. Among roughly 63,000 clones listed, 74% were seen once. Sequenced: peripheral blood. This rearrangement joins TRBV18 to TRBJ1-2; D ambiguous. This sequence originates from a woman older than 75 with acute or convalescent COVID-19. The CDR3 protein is CASSPETGYGYTF. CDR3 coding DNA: TGTGCCAGCTCACCAGAAACTGGCTATGGCTACACCTTC.